This T cell receptor beta chain comes out of a study of immune cell composition in non-small cell lung cancer. Study overall: Tumours were mainly lung adenocarcinoma or squamous cell carcinoma.

The length of the CDR3 is 17 residues. Trimming stripped 5 bases from V and 2 bases from J, with 22 bases between. Germline V gives CDR1 SGHKS, CDR2 YYEKEE (reference sequence). Clones were read by immunoSEQ multiplex PCR, and TCRdb kept only the in-frame ones, dropping some. Of 15,000 or so clones listed, about 69% were seen once; the top ten hold 7.5%. The receptor was isolated from a human donor with non-small cell lung cancer. This chain connects TRBV5-5 to TRBJ1-2; perhaps TRBD1 as D (5 bases). Sequencing was done on a sample of lung tumor tissue. The CDR3 bases are TGTGCCAGCAGTCGGACGGGACTGCCGGCGATAAACTATGGCTACACCTTC. Encoded protein: CASSRTGLPAINYGYTF.